One sample yielded the 18 T cell receptor beta chains listed below, sequenced in a study of T cell repertoires in cytomegalovirus infection. These receptors' antigens are unknown. TCRdb called the reads again in MiXCR, with one record for every CDR3 protein. The repertoire holds roughly 920,000 distinct CDR3 sequences, with 31% as singletons. Sample: cultured CD8+ T cells from PBMCs, taken from culture after CMV antigen stimulation. These receptors originate from a human donor in good health (CMV status not recorded). Some clones in this sample may be carry-over from other donors' samples.

This clonotype was seen ten or more times. The V call is TRBV4-2, the J call TRBJ1-2, with D tentatively TRBD1 (5 bases). Trimming pared 2 bases from V and 3 bases from J, leaving 13 bases between. Germline V gene lookup returns CDR1 LGHNA and CDR2 YNFKEQ. The CDR3 covers 15 residues. The DNA for the CDR3 is TGTGCCAGCAGCCAAAGGGGTAGCAGGCACTATGGCTACACCTTC. Residues: CASSQRGSRHYGYTF.

The chain links TRBV7-2 to TRBJ2-4; D is tentatively TRBD1 or TRBD2 (5 bases each). The CDR3 consists of 13 residues. Germline V gene lookup returns CDR1 SGHTA and CDR2 FQGNSA. Trimming cost V 5 bases and J 6 bases, with 11 bases left between them. In DNA, the CDR3 is TGTGCCAGCAGCCCAGGGACCACAAACATTCAGTACTTC. This encodes CASSPGTTNIQYF.

The V and J genes are TRBV6-1 and TRBJ2-7; possible D gene TRBD1, 7 bases. This CDR3 has 13 amino acids. V lost 7 bases and J lost 2, with 12 bases in between. The germline V gene encodes CDR1 MNHNS and CDR2 SASEGT. The CDR3 coding sequence is TGTGCCAGCACAGGGGGGTTTCCCTACGAGCAGTACTTC. It encodes CASTGGFPYEQYF.

Details on this clonotype: Mismatch with germline at one junction end may stem from a read error. The chain combines TRBV7-9 with TRBJ2-3, with no clear D. The CDR3 spans 13 residues. Germline values: CDR1 SEHNR, CDR2 FQNEAQ (reference sequence). CDR3 protein: CASTPKDTYTQYF. CDR3 nucleotide sequence: TGTGCCAGCACCCCGAAAGACACATATACGCAGTATTTT.

Only a few counts were recorded for this clonotype. The chain uses TRBV19 and TRBJ2-1; no firm D call. This CDR3 has 15 residues. Germline V gene data show CDR1 as LNHDA and CDR2 as SQIVND (reference sequence). Trimming took 3 bases from V and 2 from J, leaving 11 bases between them. CDR3 amino acids: CASSMMMSTYNEQFF. CDR3 coding DNA: TGTGCCAGTAGTATGATGATGTCTACCTACAATGAGCAGTTCTTC.

This chain joins TRBV4-1 and TRBJ2-5; possible D gene TRBD1, 6 bases. The CDR3 runs 14 residues. Germline V gene data show CDR1 as MGHRA and CDR2 as YSYEKL. Trimming took off 4 bases at V and 5 bases at J, with 14 bases between the two ends. Written as DNA, the CDR3 is TGCGCCAGCAGCCTTGAGACAGGTGTCGAGACCCAGTACTTC. Protein product: CASSLETGVETQYF.

This clonotype was observed a handful of times. The J gene is TRBJ2-1, the V gene TRBV6-6; TRBD2 matches 15 bases. Germline CDR1 MNHNY, CDR2 SVGAGI (reference sequence). The CDR3 sequence is 16 residues long. Trimming cost V 4 bases and J 6 bases; bases outside gene matches: 4. The CDR3 here is CASSSGLAGGLNEQFF. Here the CDR3 DNA reads TGTGCCAGCAGTTCTGGACTAGCGGGGGGGCTCAATGAGCAGTTCTTC.

This clonotype came up a few times. The chain links TRBV10-2 to TRBJ1-1; D remains unclear. V shed 4 bases and J shed 4 bases, with 7 bases lying between them. CDR1 is WSHSY, CDR2 SAAADI, per germline. The CDR3 sequence is 12 residues long. The CDR3: CASSGPFTEAFF. In nucleotides, the CDR3 is TGCGCCAGCAGTGGACCTTTCACTGAAGCTTTCTTT.

V usage is TRBV28 and J usage is TRBJ1-4; D remains unclear. Germline V gives CDR1 MDHEN, CDR2 SYDVKM. The germline V and J ends were trimmed by 3 bases and 12 bases, with 17 bases remaining between them. The CDR3 is 14 residues long. CDR3 sequence: CASSLYSLSTELFF. In DNA, the CDR3 is TGTGCCAGCAGTTTGTACAGTCTTTCCACGGAACTGTTTTTT.

The chain carries TRBV24-1 and TRBJ2-3; no reliable D call. This CDR3 is 14 amino acids long. Germline values: CDR1 KGHDR, CDR2 SFDVKD. V lost 1 base to trimming and J lost 6 bases, with 10 bases between them. CDR3 bases: TGTGCCACCAGTGATTTTCGGACCGATGATACGCAGTATTTT. Protein: CATSDFRTDDTQYF.

The chain combines TRBV7-9 with TRBJ1-1; no definite D call. The CDR3 covers 15 residues. Trimming removed 4 bases from V and 0 bases from J, with 12 bases in between. The germline V gene encodes CDR1 SEHNR and CDR2 FQNEAQ (reference sequence). CDR3 loop: CASSSEGRVNTEAFF. The CDR3, as DNA: TGTGCCAGCAGCTCGGAAGGTCGGGTGAACACTGAAGCTTTCTTT.

Regarding this clonotype: The junction differs from germline at one of its ends, possibly a read error. The V call is TRBV7-2, the J call TRBJ2-1, with D perhaps TRBD2 (6 bases). The germline V gene encodes CDR1 SGHTA and CDR2 FQGNSA. The CDR3 length is 16 residues. The CDR3 region is CASSLSVRRALNEQLF. The CDR3 DNA reads as TGTGCCAGCAGCTTATCCGTGCGGAGGGCCTTGAATGAGCAGCTCTTC. Full variable domain (outside the CDR3, taken from reference TRBV7-2 and TRBJ2-1): GAGVSQSPSNKVTEKGKDVELRCDPISGHTALYWYRQSLGQGLEFLIYFQGNSAPDKSGLPSDRFSAERTGGSVSTLTIQRTQQEDSAVYLCASSLSVRRALNEQLFGPGTRLTVL.

The genes are TRBV10-2 and TRBJ2-1, with unresolved D. The CDR3 covers 13 residues. Germline V lookup: CDR1 WSHSY, CDR2 SAAADI. V shed 7 bases and J shed 4 bases, with 11 bases lying between them. For the CDR3, the DNA is TGCGCCAGCATGGAATTGGGATACAATGAGCAGTTCTTC. Its translation is CASMELGYNEQFF.

The chain carries TRBV28 and TRBJ1-5, with no clear D. Germline CDR1 reads MDHEN; CDR2 reads SYDVKM. Deletions cut 1 base from V and 1 base from J, with 8 bases between. The CDR3 is 15 amino acids. The CDR3 DNA is TGTGCCAGCAGTTTATTGGGTTGGAGCAATCAGCCCCAGCATTTT. Protein sequence: CASSLLGWSNQPQHF.

This clonotype was seen a few times. The rearrangement links TRBV19 to TRBJ2-4; D is perhaps TRBD2 (6 bases). The germline gives CDR1 LNHDA, CDR2 SQIVND (reference sequence). The CDR3 has 16 residues. Trimming removed 3 bases at V and 8 bases at J, with 20 bases between. As DNA, the CDR3 is TGTGCCAGTAGTATGGCCTTGTCTTGGGACTTGGACATTCAGTACTTC. Translated: CASSMALSWDLDIQYF.

The chain employs TRBV19 and TRBJ1-5; D gene ambiguous. Germline values: CDR1 LNHDA, CDR2 SQIVND (reference sequence). CDR3 size: 14 residues. V lost 5 bases, J lost 5 bases, and 13 bases lay in between. The DNA of the CDR3 is TGTGCCAGTAGTTGGGAGTCGGGTTATCAGCCCCAGCATTTT. Translating gives CASSWESGYQPQHF.

This clonotype has at least ten counts. The V gene is TRBV7-9, the J gene TRBJ2-7, with 8 positions matching TRBD2. V lost 8 bases to trimming and J lost 4 bases; unmatched junction nucleotides: 4. The CDR3 covers 12 residues. Germline CDR1 is SEHNR and CDR2 is FQNEAQ (reference sequence). CDR3 DNA sequence: TGTGCCAGCCGCTCGGGAGGGTACGAGCAGTACTTC. Translated: CASRSGGYEQYF.

This clonotype turned up a few times. The genes are TRBV12-3 or TRBV12-4 and TRBJ1-2; D ambiguous. The CDR3 is made up of 15 amino acids. V was cut by 3 bases and J by 0 bases, with 11 bases left in between. For the CDR3, the DNA is TGTGCCAGCAGTTTCTTGACTGACACTAACTATGGCTACACCTTC. The encoded protein is CASSFLTDTNYGYTF.